This T cell receptor (beta chain) appears in the sequencing data of a study of blood T cell repertoires in COVID-19. About the study: T cells, B-cell-depleted T cells, or PBMCs supplied cDNA or gDNA.

As originally analysed: Estimation of nucleated cell counts was performed using reference gene primer amplification. Here immunoSEQ multiplex PCR was the method, and the copy in TCRdb shows in-frame clones only, minus some. That table gives V, J and clone size, and the DNA gave D and trimming. The repertoire consists of a few hundred thousand clones, with more than 85% occurring once and the leading ten covering 18%. All enrollees were roughly 18 to 95 years old and from roughly 22 US areas. Material: PBMCs or T cells enriched from blood (not recorded which). This TCR was sampled from a woman aged 25 to 39 who had recovered from COVID-19.

The CDR3 region is CSKKGPNTQYF. For the CDR3, the DNA is TGCAGTAAAAAGGGGCCTAATACGCAGTATTTT. V gene TRBV20-1 combines with J gene TRBJ2-3, with a possible D match to TRBD1 (5 bases). This CDR3 has 11 residues. V shed 8 bases and J shed 7 bases, with 13 bases lying between them. Germline CDR1 is DFQATT and CDR2 is SNEGSKA (reference sequence).